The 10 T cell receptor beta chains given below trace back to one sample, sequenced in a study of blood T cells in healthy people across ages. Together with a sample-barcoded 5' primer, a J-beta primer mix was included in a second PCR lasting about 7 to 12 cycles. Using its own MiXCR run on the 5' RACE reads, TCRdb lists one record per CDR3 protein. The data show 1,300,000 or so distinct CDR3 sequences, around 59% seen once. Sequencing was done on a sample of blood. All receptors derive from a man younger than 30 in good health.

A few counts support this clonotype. CDR3 residues: CASGFHLREEGTDTQYF. The CDR3 nucleotides read TGTGCTAGTGGTTTCCACCTGCGGGAGGAGGGCACAGATACGCAGTATTTT. The chain has TRBV12-5 and TRBJ2-3, with 8 bases that match TRBD2. The ends lost 3 bases at V and 1 base at J; junction bases unmatched: 9. This CDR3 region has 17 residues. Germline V gene sequence: CDR1 LGHNT, CDR2 FRNRAP.

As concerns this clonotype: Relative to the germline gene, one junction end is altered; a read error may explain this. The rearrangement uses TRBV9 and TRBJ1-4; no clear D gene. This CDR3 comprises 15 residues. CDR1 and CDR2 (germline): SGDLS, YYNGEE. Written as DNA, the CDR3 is TGTGCCAGTAGCGTAGGACTCCTTAGCTCTGAAAAACTGTTTTTT. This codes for CASSVGLLSSEKLFF.

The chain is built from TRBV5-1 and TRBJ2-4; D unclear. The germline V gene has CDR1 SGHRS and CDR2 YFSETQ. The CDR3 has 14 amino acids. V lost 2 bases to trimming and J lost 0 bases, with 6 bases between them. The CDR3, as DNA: TGCGCCAGCAGCTTCAAATCAGCCAAAAACATTCAGTACTTC. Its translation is CASSFKSAKNIQYF. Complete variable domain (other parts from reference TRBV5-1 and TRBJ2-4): KAGVTQTPRYLIKTRGQQVTLSCSPISGHRSVSWYQQTPGQGLQFLFEYFSETQRNKGNFPGRFSGRQFSNSRSEMNVSTLELGDSALYLCASSFKSAKNIQYFGAGTRLSVL.

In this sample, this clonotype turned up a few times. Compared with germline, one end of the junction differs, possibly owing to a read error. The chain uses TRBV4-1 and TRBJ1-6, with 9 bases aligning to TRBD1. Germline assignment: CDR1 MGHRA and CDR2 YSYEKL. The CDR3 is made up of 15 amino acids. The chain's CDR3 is CASSLGTGNNSPLHF. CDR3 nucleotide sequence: TGTGCCAGCAGCCTCGGGACAGGGAATAATTCACCCCTCCACTTT.

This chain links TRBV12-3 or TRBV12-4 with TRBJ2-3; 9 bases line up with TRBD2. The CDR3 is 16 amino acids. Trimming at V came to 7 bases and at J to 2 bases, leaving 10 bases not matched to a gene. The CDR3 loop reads CASNVRRGGVTDTQYF. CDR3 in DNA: TGTGCCAGCAATGTACGGCGGGGGGGCGTCACAGATACGCAGTATTTT.

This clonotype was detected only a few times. This chain's CDR3 is CASSQDGSVNEQFF. CDR3 coding DNA: TGCGCCAGCAGCCAAGATGGGTCAGTCAATGAGCAGTTCTTC. The chain uses TRBV4-1 and TRBJ2-1, with D unresolved. Germline assignment: CDR1 MGHRA and CDR2 YSYEKL. The ends were cut back, 0 bases at V and 6 bases at J, with 9 bases in the middle. CDR3 length: 14 amino acids.

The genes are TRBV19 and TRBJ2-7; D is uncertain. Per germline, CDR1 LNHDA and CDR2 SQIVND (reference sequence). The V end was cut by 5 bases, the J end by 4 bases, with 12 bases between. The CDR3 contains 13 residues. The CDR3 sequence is CASSAVTEYEQYF. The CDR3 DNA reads TGTGCCAGTAGTGCGGTAACTGAGTACGAGCAGTACTTC.

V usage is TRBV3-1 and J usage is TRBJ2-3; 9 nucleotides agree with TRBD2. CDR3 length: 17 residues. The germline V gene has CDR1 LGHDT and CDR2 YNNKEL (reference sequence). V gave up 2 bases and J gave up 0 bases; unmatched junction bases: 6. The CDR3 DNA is TGTGCCAGCAGCCAACCACTAGCGGGTACAAGCACAGATACGCAGTATTTT. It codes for CASSQPLAGTSTDTQYF.

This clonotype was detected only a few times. The CDR3 DNA follows: TGTGCCAGCAGCTTAGAGAACGAGGAGACCCAGTACTTC. Residues: CASSLENEETQYF. V gene TRBV7-9 combines with J gene TRBJ2-5, with D unclear. Trimming shortened V by 1 base and J by 5 bases, and 8 bases separated the two germline ends. CDR1 is SEHNR, CDR2 FQNEAQ, per germline (reference sequence). This CDR3 contains 13 residues.

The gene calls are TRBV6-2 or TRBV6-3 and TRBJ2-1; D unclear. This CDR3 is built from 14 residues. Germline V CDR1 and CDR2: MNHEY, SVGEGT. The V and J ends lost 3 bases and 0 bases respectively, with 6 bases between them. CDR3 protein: CASSYYGSYNEQFF. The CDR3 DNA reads TGTGCCAGCAGTTATTACGGCTCCTACAATGAGCAGTTCTTC.